The sequence of this T cell receptor beta chain was determined in a study of shared clonotypes between healthy human individuals. Study details: With ages of 18 to 49, the donors were a couple of women and a few men.

Points on this clone: Its antigen is unidentified.

Study observations and caveats: Clonotype sharing among donors was expected to depend on sequencing depth. Clonotypes shared by all four sorted-subset donors had higher generation probabilities than non-shared clonotypes. Relative to memory subsets, naive subsets generally showed larger estimated richness.

CDR1 is SGHTA and CDR2 is FQGTGA in the germline V gene. The V and J ends lost 4 bases and 7 bases, in that order; junction bases with no gene match: 8. The CDR3 loop spans 15 amino acids. The method was immunoSEQ multiplex PCR; TCRdb's version includes in-frame clones alone and lacks a portion of them. The sample holds around 2.5 million clones; over 85% are singletons and the top ten take more than 0.35%. This chain uses TRBV7-3 with TRBJ2-2, with 8 bases that match TRBD2. The source of this sequence is a man aged 18 to 29 in good health. Some clones in this sample may be carry-over from other donors' samples. Sequencing was carried out using naive CD4+ T cells from PBMCs. Described subset: CD45RA+ positively selected. The CDR3 here is CASSSGLVHGGELFF. The CDR3, as DNA: TGTGCCAGCAGCTCGGGACTAGTTCATGGCGGGGAGCTGTTTTTT.